This entry features one T cell receptor beta chain sequence. Its target is not known. The data were obtained in a study of a mutant IDH1 vaccine in newly diagnosed glioma. Study details: In some groups vaccination began 4-6 weeks post-radiotherapy; others received it with temozolomide. Visit V12 happened at week 35; visit V13 happened at week 47. Study results and limitations: Pseudoprogression seemed unrelated to changes in top peripheral T cell clonotypes.

Time point of the sample: week 47, end of study. Vaccine doses each comprised 300 ug of mutant IDH1 20-mer peptide, with topical imiquimod. Data came from immunoSEQ multiplex PCR; TCRdb stores just in-frame clones and leaves some out. The table records tens of thousands of clones, 89% of them present only once. The CDR3 is 14 amino acids. Germline V gene sequence: CDR1 SGHRS, CDR2 YFSETQ. J was trimmed by 4 bases and V by 3 bases; bases with no gene match: 4. Material: PBMCs, obtained from a glioma patient whose treatment included an IDH1 peptide vaccine. The V and J genes are TRBV5-1 and TRBJ2-3; 8 bases match TRBD1. The TCR was taken from a woman aged 50 to 60 with glioma. The chain's CDR3 is CASSSRTGPDTQYF. CDR3 DNA sequence: TGCGCCAGCAGCTCCCGGACAGGGCCAGATACGCAGTATTTT.